The 29 T cell receptor beta chains presented below share a single source sample, sequenced in a study of blood T cells in healthy people across ages. Combining a sample-barcoded 5' primer with a J-beta primer mix, a second PCR ran for roughly 6 to 12 cycles. TCRdb processed the 5' RACE reads anew with MiXCR; each CDR3 protein has one entry. Altogether over a million distinct CDR3 sequences are present, approximately 59% being singletons, with the ten largest covering roughly 7%. The sequencing sample was made of blood. Receptor source: a man between 18 and 35 years old in good health.

The chain is built from TRBV4-3 and TRBJ1-6, with 9 bases fitting TRBD1. Germline CDR1 and CDR2: LGHNA and YSLEER. The CDR3 runs 14 residues. After removal of 4 bases from V and 10 bases from J, the junction contained 5 bases not matched to a gene. The CDR3 reads CASSRNRGHSPLHF. The CDR3 nucleotides are TGCGCCAGCAGCCGAAACAGGGGGCACTCACCCCTCCACTTT.

This sequence joins TRBV7-2 and TRBJ2-7; D remains unclear. Trimming removed 4 bases at V and 2 bases at J, with 15 bases between. The CDR3 totals 15 residues. CDR1 and CDR2 (germline): SGHTA, FQGNSA. The CDR3 reads CASSSERIPTYEQYF. CDR3 coding DNA: TGTGCCAGCAGCTCCGAGAGGATACCAACCTACGAGCAGTACTTC.

The gene calls are TRBV10-3 and TRBJ2-5; D not resolved. The germline V and J ends were trimmed by 6 bases and 7 bases, with 12 bases remaining between them. Germline CDR1 reads ENHRY; CDR2 reads SYGVKD. This CDR3 comprises 12 residues. CDR3 nucleotide sequence: TGTGCCATCAGGGAAGAGAAAGGGACCCAGTACTTC. It yields the protein CAIREEKGTQYF.

This chain connects TRBV19 to TRBJ2-1; D might be TRBD1 (5 bases). V shed 3 bases and J shed 3 bases, with 9 bases lying between them. The CDR3 extends over 14 amino acids. CDR1 and CDR2 from the germline V gene are LNHDA and SQIVND (reference sequence). CDR3: CASSMGLNYNEQFF. The CDR3 DNA sequence: TGTGCCAGTAGTATGGGGCTAAACTACAATGAGCAGTTCTTC.

The table lists this clonotype with a few counts. The genes are TRBV6-5 and TRBJ2-5; 7 bases are shared with TRBD2. This CDR3 is 16 amino acids long. Germline assignment: CDR1 MNHEY and CDR2 SVGAGI. With V trimmed by 0 bases and J by 2 bases, 6 bases remained unmatched. The CDR3 sequence: CASSYSRDYQQETQYF. CDR3 DNA: TGTGCCAGCAGTTACTCGAGGGACTACCAACAAGAGACCCAGTACTTC.

This chain connects TRBV10-3 to TRBJ2-6; D perhaps matches TRBD2 (6 bases). CDR3 size: 16 residues. The V and J ends lost 3 bases and 0 bases respectively, with 9 bases between them. The germline CDR1 and CDR2 sequences are ENHRY and SYGVKD. CDR3 in amino acids: CAISESGLSGANVLTF. The CDR3 nucleotides are TGTGCCATCAGTGAATCGGGACTCTCTGGGGCCAACGTCCTGACTTTC.

This clonotype was found once. The chain combines TRBV12-5 with TRBJ2-1, with a tentative D call TRBD1 (5 bases). Deletions cut 1 base from V and 3 bases from J, with 10 bases between. The CDR3 is 15 residues long. Germline assignment: CDR1 LGHNT and CDR2 FRNRAP. The CDR3 DNA is TGTGCTAGTGGTTTGGGGCAGGGTGACTACAATGAGCAGTTCTTC. Its protein is CASGLGQGDYNEQFF.

This chain links TRBV7-2 with TRBJ2-5; a possible D gene is TRBD1 (5 bases). The DNA end favors TRBJ2-7, so the J call may be wrong. The CDR3 sequence is 14 residues long. Germline V gives CDR1 SGHTA, CDR2 FQGNSA. CDR3 residues: CASSLGTPGIEQYF. The CDR3 region has the DNA TGTGCCAGCAGCTTAGGAACCCCAGGGATCGAGCAGTACTTC.

Written as DNA, the CDR3 is TGCAGTGCTAGCCGGACAGCCTGGGGGAACAATGAGCAGTTCTTC. Protein sequence: CSASRTAWGNNEQFF. The chain combines TRBV20-1 with TRBJ2-1; a weak D match, TRBD1 (6 bases). The germline V and J ends were trimmed by 3 bases and 5 bases, with 17 bases remaining between them. The CDR3 covers 15 residues. CDR1 and CDR2 from the germline V gene are DFQATT and SNEGSKA (reference sequence).

The gene calls are TRBV6-5 and TRBJ2-1; D not resolved. The DNA end lines up better with TRBJ2-7; the J call may be wrong. CDR1 MNHEY and CDR2 SVGAGI come from the germline V gene. This CDR3 is 15 amino acids long. The CDR3 nucleotides are TGTGCCAGCAGTTACGGGGTCGGTTCCTACAATGAGCAGTACTTC. Translated: CASSYGVGSYNEQYF.

The rearrangement joins TRBV7-9 to TRBJ2-5, with a tentative D call TRBD2 (6 bases). Trimming removed 1 base at V and 3 bases at J, with 9 bases between. The CDR3 is 14 amino acids. The germline CDR1 and CDR2 sequences are SEHNR and FQNEAQ (reference sequence). The chain's CDR3 is CASSLGTIKETQYF. The DNA of the CDR3 is TGTGCCAGCAGCTTAGGGACTATCAAAGAGACCCAGTACTTC.

The chain joins TRBV29-1 to TRBJ2-5; 7 bases are shared with TRBD1. The tail of the sequence fits TRBJ2-7 better, so the J call may be wrong. Germline CDR1 is SQVTM and CDR2 is ANQGSEA. The CDR3 is 13 residues long. The CDR3 nucleotides are TGCAGCGCCTGGGACAGATTCACCTACGAGCAGTACTTC. It translates to CSAWDRFTYEQYF.

V usage is TRBV18 and J usage is TRBJ2-7; no definite D call. Germline V CDR1 and CDR2: KGHSH, LQKENI. V was pared by 3 bases and J by 3 bases, with 12 bases between. This CDR3 is 14 amino acids long. In DNA form, the CDR3 reads TGTGCCAGCTCACCGTCTAGGTCCCTCTACGAGCAGTACTTC. Translation: CASSPSRSLYEQYF.

This clonotype was picked up a small number of times. The chain is built from TRBV10-3 and TRBJ2-7; D may be TRBD1 (5 bases). CDR1 is ENHRY and CDR2 is SYGVKD in the germline V gene. The CDR3 contains 13 residues. V was trimmed by 7 bases and J by 3 bases, leaving 13 bases between them. The CDR3 DNA follows: TGTGCCATCAAGACAGAGGAAGTCTACGAGCAGTACTTC. It translates to CAIKTEEVYEQYF.

A few counts support this clonotype. V gene TRBV5-6 combines with J gene TRBJ2-3, with D possibly being TRBD2 (6 bases). Germline CDR1 reads SGHDT; CDR2 reads YYEEEE. This CDR3 is 18 amino acids long. V lost 3 bases and J 0 bases, leaving 20 bases between the germline ends. In DNA, the CDR3 is TGTGCCAGCAGCTCATTAGCGGATAGCGCCCTTAGCACAGATACGCAGTATTTT. Translated, it gives CASSSLADSALSTDTQYF.

This rearrangement joins TRBV10-3 to TRBJ1-6, with unresolved D. The germline V and J ends were trimmed by 10 bases and 9 bases, with 10 bases remaining between them. Germline V gene lookup returns CDR1 ENHRY and CDR2 SYGVKD. The CDR3 covers 11 residues. The CDR3 DNA is TGTGCCACCCCCAAGTTTTCACCCCTCCACTTT. It codes for CATPKFSPLHF.

About this clonotype itself: Sequence at one end of the junction differs from germline and may be a read error. V is TRBV29-1 and J is TRBJ2-5; either TRBD1 or TRBD2 may fit D (5 bases each). Germline V gene data show CDR1 as SQVTM and CDR2 as ANQGSEA. This CDR3 is built from 11 residues. The CDR3 nucleotides are TGCAGCGTGGTCGTAGGGGAGACCCCGTACTTC. It specifies CSVVVGETPYF.

This chain uses TRBV3-1 with TRBJ2-1; the D is unclear. V gave up 5 bases and J gave up 2 bases, with 10 bases separating them. CDR1 and CDR2 from the germline V gene are LGHDT and YNNKEL (reference sequence). CDR3 length equals 14 residues. CDR3 DNA sequence: TGTGCCAGCAGCAACGCCCCTACCTACAATGAGCAGTTCTTC. Translation: CASSNAPTYNEQFF.

The chain links TRBV6-1 to TRBJ2-4, with a tentative D call TRBD1 (6 bases). The end of the DNA is better explained by TRBJ2-7, so the J call may be wrong. Germline V gene data show CDR1 as MNHNS and CDR2 as SASEGT. CDR3 length: 12 residues. This CDR3 reads CATKQGIYEQYF. In DNA form, the CDR3 reads TGTGCCACTAAACAGGGAATCTACGAGCAGTACTTC.

V gene TRBV27 combines with J gene TRBJ2-7, with D maybe TRBD1 (6 bases). The CDR3 loop spans 15 amino acids. Trimming left V 0 bases short and J 5 bases short, with 14 bases between. Germline V CDR1 and CDR2: MNHEY, SMNVEV (reference sequence). The CDR3 DNA reads as TGTGCCAGCAGTTTATCGAATTCACAGGGCGACGAGCAGTACTTC. This codes for CASSLSNSQGDEQYF.

In this sample, this clonotype turned up a few times. The gene calls are TRBV6-2 or TRBV6-3 and TRBJ2-7; TRBD2 is a possible D gene (6 bases). CDR1 is MNHEY, CDR2 SVGEGT, per germline. Trimming stripped 10 bases from V and 0 bases from J, with 16 bases between. The CDR3 spans 14 residues. The CDR3 nucleotides read TGTGCCACCACGACTAGTCCCAGCTCCTACGAGCAGTACTTC. Protein: CATTTSPSSYEQYF.

In DNA, the CDR3 is TGTGCCAGCAGCTTACCGGGGATTGGCGAGCAGTACTTC. Translating it yields CASSLPGIGEQYF. This chain connects TRBV7-2 to TRBJ2-4, with D possibly TRBD2 on 5 matching bases. The last part of the DNA fits TRBJ2-7 better; the J call may be wrong. The germline V gene encodes CDR1 SGHTA and CDR2 FQGNSA. The CDR3 spans 13 residues.

This clonotype was counted a single time. The rearrangement uses TRBV4-3 and TRBJ2-1, with TRBD2 matching 11 bases. Near its end, the DNA agrees better with TRBJ2-7, so the J call may be wrong. Germline V gives CDR1 LGHNA, CDR2 YSLEER. The CDR3 totals 15 residues. Written as DNA, the CDR3 is TGCGCCAGCAGCCAAGCTAGCGGGGGGTACTATGAGCAGTACTTC. Translated: CASSQASGGYYEQYF.

This clonotype was seen a handful of times. The rearrangement uses TRBV7-2 and TRBJ2-3; D gene uncertain. This CDR3 is built from 14 residues. Germline CDR1 and CDR2: SGHTA and FQGNSA. Trimming stripped 1 base from V and 2 bases from J, with 7 bases between. CDR3 amino acids: CASSLGLDTDTQYF. CDR3 sequence (DNA): TGTGCCAGCAGCTTAGGGCTAGACACAGATACGCAGTATTTT.

The DNA for the CDR3 is TGTGCCAGCAGTTATTCCGGGGTGTCATCCTACGAGCAGTACTTC. Amino acids: CASSYSGVSSYEQYF. This sequence joins TRBV6-5 and TRBJ2-7; a possible D gene is TRBD2 (5 bases). CDR1 and CDR2 from the germline V gene are MNHEY and SVGAGI. This CDR3 spans 15 amino acids. The ends were cut back, 3 bases at V and 1 base at J, with 13 bases in the middle.

The CDR3 spells CASSFEGSFEAFF. The CDR3 bases are TGCGCCAGCAGTTTCGAAGGGAGCTTTGAAGCTTTCTTT. This sequence joins TRBV5-1 and TRBJ1-1; D is unclear. Deletions cut 5 bases from V and 7 bases from J, with 15 bases between. The CDR3 is made up of 13 amino acids. The germline gives CDR1 SGHRS, CDR2 YFSETQ. Using reference TRBV5-1 and TRBJ1-1 for the parts outside the CDR3, the full variable domain is KAGVTQTPRYLIKTRGQQVTLSCSPISGHRSVSWYQQTPGQGLQFLFEYFSETQRNKGNFPGRFSGRQFSNSRSEMNVSTLELGDSALYLCASSFEGSFEAFFGQGTRLTVV.

The chain combines TRBV25-1 with TRBJ2-7, with 7 bases matching TRBD1. The V segment lost 4 bases and the J segment 3 bases; nucleotides outside the gene matches: 3. Germline V CDR1 and CDR2: MGHDK, SYGVNS. The CDR3 is made up of 13 amino acids. The CDR3 reads CASSGYRGYEQYF. DNA of the CDR3: TGTGCCAGCAGTGGATACAGGGGCTACGAGCAGTACTTC.

The chain is built from TRBV5-1 and TRBJ2-3, with 14 nucleotides matching TRBD2. V shed 4 bases, J shed 2 bases, and the junction held 9 bases outside the gene matches. CDR1 and CDR2 from the germline V gene are SGHRS and YFSETQ. The CDR3 extends over 18 amino acids. The CDR3 nucleotides read TGCGCCAGCAGCGAGGGACTAGCGGGGGCCTTCCTCACAGATACGCAGTATTTT. It codes for CASSEGLAGAFLTDTQYF.

This clonotype was counted only a few times. The rearrangement joins TRBV12-3 or TRBV12-4 to TRBJ2-3; possibly TRBD2 for D (6 bases). V was pared by 5 bases and J by 2 bases, with 14 bases between. The CDR3 covers 15 residues. Here the CDR3 DNA reads TGTGCCAGCAGTCCTCTGACGGACTACACAGATACGCAGTATTTT. It is translated as CASSPLTDYTDTQYF.